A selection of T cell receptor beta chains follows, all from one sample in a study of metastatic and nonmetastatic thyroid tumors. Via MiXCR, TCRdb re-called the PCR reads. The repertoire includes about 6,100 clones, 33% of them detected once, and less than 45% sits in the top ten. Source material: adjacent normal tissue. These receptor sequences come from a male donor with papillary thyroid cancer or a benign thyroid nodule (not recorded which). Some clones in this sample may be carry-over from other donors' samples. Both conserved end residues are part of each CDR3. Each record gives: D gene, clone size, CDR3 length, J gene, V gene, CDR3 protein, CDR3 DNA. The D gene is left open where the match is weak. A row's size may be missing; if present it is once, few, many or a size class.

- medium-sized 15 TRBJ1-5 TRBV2 CASSPLLGGNQPQHF TGTGCCAGCAGTCCCCTTCTAGGAGGCAATCAGCCCCAGCATTTT
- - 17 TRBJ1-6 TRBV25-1 CASSESWGGRDNSPLHF TGTGCCAGCAGTGAATCTTGGGGGGGACGGGATAATTCACCCCTCCACTTT
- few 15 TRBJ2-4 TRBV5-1 CASSSILDSKNIQYF TGCGCCAGCAGCTCGATACTAGATTCTAAAAACATTCAGTACTTC
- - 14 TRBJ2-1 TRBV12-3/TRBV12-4 CASSLGAGSNEQFF TGTGCCAGCAGTTTAGGGGCAGGGAGCAATGAGCAGTTCTTC
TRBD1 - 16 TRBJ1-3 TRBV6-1 CASSGTGASSGNTIYF TGTGCCAGCAGTGGGACAGGGGCCTCCTCTGGAAACACCATATATTTT
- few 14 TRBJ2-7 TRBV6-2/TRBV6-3 CASSNTLDLYEQYF TGTGCCAGCAGTAATACTCTGGACCTCTACGAGCAGTACTTC
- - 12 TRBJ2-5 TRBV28 CASNPGGETQYF TGTGCCAGCAATCCCGGTGGGGAGACCCAGTACTTC
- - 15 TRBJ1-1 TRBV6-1 CASSEVVAMNTEAFF TGTGCCAGCAGTGAAGTCGTAGCTATGAACACTGAAGCTTTCTTT
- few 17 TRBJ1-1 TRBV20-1 CSARDLFGPTYQTEAFF TGCAGTGCTAGGGATCTTTTCGGGCCGACCTACCAGACTGAAGCTTTCTTT
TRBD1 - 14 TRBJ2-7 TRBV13 CASRPFGQGYEQYF TGTGCCAGCAGACCCTTCGGACAGGGCTACGAGCAGTACTTC
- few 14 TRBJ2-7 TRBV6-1 CASMGKGKKETQYF TGTGCCAGCATGGGAAAGGGTAAAAAAGAGACACAGTACTTC
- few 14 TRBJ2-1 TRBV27 CASSLYTREDEQFF TGTGCCAGCAGTTTATACACTAGAGAGGATGAGCAGTTCTTC
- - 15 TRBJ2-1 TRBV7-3 CASSLRQGSYNEQFF TGTGCCAGCAGCTTAAGGCAGGGATCCTACAATGAGCAGTTCTTC
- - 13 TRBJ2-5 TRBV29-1 CSVETGRQETQYF TGCAGCGTTGAAACAGGTAGGCAAGAGACCCAGTACTTC
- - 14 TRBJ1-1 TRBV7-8 CASSPVAGNTEAFF TGTGCCAGCAGCCCAGTCGCGGGGAACACTGAAGCTTTCTTT
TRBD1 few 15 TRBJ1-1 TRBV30 CAWSGQGVLNTEAFF TGTGCCTGGAGTGGACAGGGAGTGTTGAACACTGAAGCTTTCTTT
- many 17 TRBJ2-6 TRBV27 CASSSLRSSSGANVLTF TGTGCCAGCAGTTCCCTCCGCTCGAGCTCTGGGGCCAACGTCCTGACTTTC
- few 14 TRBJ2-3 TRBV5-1 CASSFRTEGDTQYF TGCGCCAGCAGCTTCAGGACGGAGGGTGATACGCAGTATTTT
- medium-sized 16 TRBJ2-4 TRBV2 CASSGETPGEKRIQYF TGTGCCAGCAGTGGGGAGACCCCTGGGGAAAAACGCATTCAGTACTTC
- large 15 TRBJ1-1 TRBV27 CASSPTDNSNTEAFF TGTGCCAGCAGTCCAACGGACAATTCTAACACTGAAGCTTTCTTT
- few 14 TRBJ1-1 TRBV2 CARSDRHGGTEAFF TGTGCAAGAAGTGACCGACACGGGGGCACTGAAGCTTTCTTT
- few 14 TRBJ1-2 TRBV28 CASSCAIRGYGYTF TGTGCCAGCAGTTGTGCCATACGAGGCTATGGCTACACCTTC
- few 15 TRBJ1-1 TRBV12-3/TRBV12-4 CASSSQEVVYTEAFF TGTGCCAGCAGTTCTCAGGAGGTGGTTTACACTGAAGCTTTCTTT
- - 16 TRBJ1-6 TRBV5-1 CASSLAGDPDNSPLHF TGCGCCAGCAGCTTGGCCGGTGACCCGGATAATTCACCCCTCCACTTT
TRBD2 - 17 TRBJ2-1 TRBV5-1 CASSLMLAGGVYNEQFF TGCGCCAGCAGCTTGATGCTAGCGGGAGGTGTGTACAATGAGCAGTTCTTC
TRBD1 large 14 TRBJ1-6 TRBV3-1 CASSQGTGDSPLHF TGTGCCAGCAGCCAAGGGACAGGGGATTCACCCCTCCACTTT
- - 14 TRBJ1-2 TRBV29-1 CSAILPGHNYGYTF TGCAGCGCTATCTTACCTGGACACAACTATGGCTACACCTTC
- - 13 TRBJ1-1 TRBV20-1 CSASLQMNTEAFF TGCAGTGCTAGTCTGCAGATGAACACTGAAGCTTTCTTT
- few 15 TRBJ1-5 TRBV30 CAWSVNGASNQPQHF TGTGCCTGGAGTGTAAATGGGGCTAGCAATCAGCCCCAGCATTTT
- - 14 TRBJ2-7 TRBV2 CASNSYRDSYEQYF TGTGCCAGCAATTCATACCGGGACTCGTACGAGCAGTACTTC
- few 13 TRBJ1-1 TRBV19 CASVVSENTEAFF TGTGCCAGCGTTGTGTCGGAGAACACTGAAGCTTTTTTT
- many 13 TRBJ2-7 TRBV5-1 CASSSRHPYEQYF TGCGCCAGCAGCTCGAGACACCCCTACGAGCAGTACTTC
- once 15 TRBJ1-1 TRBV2 CASSRTGVFPGEVFF TGTGCCAGCAGTCGGACGGGTGTGTTCCCAGGTGAAGTTTTCTTT
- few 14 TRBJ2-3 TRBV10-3 CAISDRANTDTQYF TGTGCCATCAGTGATCGAGCGAACACAGATACGCAGTATTTT
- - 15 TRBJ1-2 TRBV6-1 CASSSVGGSGYGYTF TGTGCCAGCAGTTCCGTTGGGGGAAGTGGGTATGGCTACACCTTC
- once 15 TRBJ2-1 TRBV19 CASRIGTGEVNEQIF TGTGCCAGTAGAATAGGTACAGGGGAGGTCAATGAGCAGATCTTC
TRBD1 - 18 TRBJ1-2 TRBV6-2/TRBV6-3 CASSYSYSGQGFNYGYTF TGTGCCAGCAGTTACTCCTATTCGGGACAGGGCTTTAACTATGGCTACACCTTC
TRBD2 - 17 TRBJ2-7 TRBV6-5 CASSYSQRTSGRHEQYF TGTGCCAGCAGTTACTCTCAAAGGACTAGCGGGAGACACGAGCAGTACTTC
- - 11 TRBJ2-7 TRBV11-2 CASRIFDEQYF TGTGCCAGCAGGATTTTCGACGAGCAGTACTTC
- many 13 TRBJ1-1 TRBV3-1 CASRRAENTEAFF TGTGCCAGCAGGAGGGCCGAGAACACTGAAGCTTTCTTT
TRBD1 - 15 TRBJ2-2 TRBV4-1 CASSRQGAATGELFF TGCGCCAGCAGCAGACAGGGGGCGGCGACCGGGGAGCTGTTTTTT
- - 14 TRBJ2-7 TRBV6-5 CASSYGQRSYEQYF TGTGCCAGCAGTTACGGACAGCGCTCCTACGAGCAGTACTTC
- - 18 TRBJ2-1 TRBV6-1 CASSERGLEGGIRNEQFF TGTGCCAGCAGTGAACGGGGTTTGGAGGGGGGGATCAGGAATGAGCAGTTCTTC
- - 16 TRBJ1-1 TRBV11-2 CASSLQRGIVNTEAFF TGTGCCAGCAGCTTACAGAGGGGCATTGTGAACACTGAAGCTTTCTTT
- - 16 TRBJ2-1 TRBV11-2 CASSYTPGLGTHEQFF TGTGCCAGCAGCTACACCCCGGGACTGGGTACACATGAGCAGTTCTTC
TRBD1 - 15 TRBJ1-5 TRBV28 CASSLRQGFNQPQHF TGTGCCAGCAGTTTAAGACAGGGTTTTAATCAGCCCCAGCATTTT
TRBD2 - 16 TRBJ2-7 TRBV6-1 CASRDGLAGGPYEHYF TGTGCCAGCAGGGATGGACTAGCGGGAGGTCCCTACGAGCATTACTTC
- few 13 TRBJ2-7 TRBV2 CASIGGTDYEQYF TGTGCCAGCATTGGCGGGACAGACTACGAGCAGTACTTC
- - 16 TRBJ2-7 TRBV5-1 CASSSPDGFRPYEQYF TGCGCCAGCAGCTCGCCGGATGGATTTAGGCCCTACGAGCAGTACTTC
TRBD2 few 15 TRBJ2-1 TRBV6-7 CASIPWGGGSNEQFF TGTGCCAGCATCCCCTGGGGGGGGGGAAGCAATGAGCAGTTCTTC
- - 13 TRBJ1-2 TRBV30 CAGMVVLTFGYTF TGTGCCGGCATGGTGGTGTTAACGTTCGGCTACACCTTC
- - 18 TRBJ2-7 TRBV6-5 CASSYPRIPGPDSYEQYF TGTGCCAGCAGTTACCCACGAATTCCGGGACCTGATTCCTACGAGCAGTACTTC
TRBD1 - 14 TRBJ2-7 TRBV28 CAGRPSRGLREQYF TGTGCCGGCAGACCATCCAGGGGGCTGCGAGAGCAGTACTTC
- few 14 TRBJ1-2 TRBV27 CASSSQGGSYGYTF TGTGCCAGCAGTTCCCAGGGCGGTAGCTATGGCTACACCTTC
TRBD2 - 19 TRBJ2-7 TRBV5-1 CASSLGQTSGSTWAYEQYF TGCGCCAGCAGCTTGGGCCAAACTAGCGGGAGCACTTGGGCCTACGAGCAGTACTTC
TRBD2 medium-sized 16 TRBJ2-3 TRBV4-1 CASSLPASGGTDTQYF TGCGCCAGCAGCCTCCCCGCCAGCGGGGGCACAGATACGCAGTATTTT
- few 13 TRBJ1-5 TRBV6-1 CASSEGGTQPQHF TGTGCCAGCAGTGAAGGGGGGACTCAGCCCCAGCATTTT
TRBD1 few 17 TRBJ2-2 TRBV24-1 CATSDPRGTGPTGELFF TGTGCCACCAGTGATCCGAGGGGGACAGGGCCCACCGGGGAGCTGTTTTTT
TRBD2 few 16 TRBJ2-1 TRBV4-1 CASLGLAGGPYNEQFF TGCGCCAGCCTTGGACTAGCGGGGGGGCCATACAATGAGCAGTTCTTC